This TCR beta chain emerged from a study of T cell responses to AZD1222 COVID-19 vaccine. The study's findings and limits: Reports indicate that nearly half of spike-specific TCRs are directed at unmutated variant regions. Repertoires were collected only later (after the peak T cell response had occurred).

Libraries were prepared by immunoSEQ multiplex PCR; TCRdb keeps only in-frame clonotypes and omits some of them. The data contain 75,000 to 90,000 clones, around 90% of them seen just once; the ten biggest clones take up roughly 4.5%. This clone is a singleton in its sample. Its target is unknown. Timing groups of about 4 and about 12 weeks for second doses were pooled. This CDR3 has 15 residues. Trimming removed 2 bases at V and 5 bases at J, with 16 bases between. Germline V gene sequence: CDR1 MNHEY, CDR2 SVGAGI. The sequencing here drew on peripheral blood, taken 28 days after the second AZD1222 dose. The J gene is TRBJ2-7, the V gene TRBV6-5, with D perhaps matching TRBD2 (6 bases). The source is an adult who received the AZD1222 COVID-19 vaccine. CDR3 in amino acids: CASSYRRELVHEQYF. In nucleotides, the CDR3 is TGTGCCAGCAGTTACAGACGGGAGTTGGTCCACGAGCAGTACTTC.